This TCR beta chain was found in a study of T cell repertoires in cytomegalovirus infection (dated 2019 in TCRdb). Regarding the complete study: Alongside well-studied HLA-B-restricted epitopes, the peptide stimulations were aimed at recently identified HLA-C-restricted CMV epitopes, whose presentation resists viral immunomodulation. Donor HLA type was relevant to the analysis, as public TCR beta signatures indicated carriage of CMV infection together with the matching HLA type. What the authors observed across the whole study: In the ex vivo response, HLA-C-restricted CMV-specific TCR beta clonotypes were dominant, and in two of eight donors the single most frequent clonotype came from this HLA-C-restricted group. In both this cohort and an independent cohort of approximately 350 donors, the cumulative frequency of public TCR beta family members distinguished carriers of CMV infection plus the relevant HLA type.

Taken with the paper, the label for treatment or condition translates to: in vitro stimulation with specific CMV peptide epitopes to enrich CMV-specific T cells. The germline V gene (reference sequence) supplies CDR1 DFQATT and CDR2 SNEGSKA. The CDR3 holds 16 amino acids from the cysteine to the phenylalanine. The only DNA kept is the CDR3, 48 bases in frame from the first base. The germline ends are 20 bases apart after V is trimmed by 2 bases and J by 6 bases. The run used an Illumina HiSeq 1500. TCRdb trimmed public reads at Q25 via fastp, called clones via MiXCR and kept in-frame beta chains. Every entry covers one CDR3 protein and lists the most common genes and DNA from its rows. Present in this sample are 680,000 or so distinct CDR3 sequences, roughly 30% of which were seen just once. The ten largest clones represent roughly 18% of the sample. For this clonotype: The target of this receptor is not known. One base away there is no much larger clone; base qualities are not given.

This specimen was cultured PBMCs, taken from culture after CMV antigen stimulation. The sequence derives from a human donor in good health (CMV status not recorded). Some clones in this sample may be carry-over from other donors' samples. The chain employs TRBV20-1 and TRBJ2-1; the D gene is unclear. Here the CDR3 is given as CSARSRPGRLGNEQFF. The sequence in DNA is TGCAGTGCTAGATCCCGTCCCGGGCGACTGGGCAATGAGCAGTTCTTC.